The 9 T cell receptor beta chains presented below share a single source sample, sequenced in a study of T-cell reconstitution after alpha-beta-depleted transplantation in children. Preparation of the TCRbeta library was carried out with unique molecular identifiers. MiXCR, applied by TCRdb to the PCR reads, yields one record per CDR3 protein. The sample carries 750,000 to 950,000 distinct CDR3 sequences, roughly 15% recorded once. The sequences come from PBMCs, mostly from graft donor cells, collected 360 days after TCRalphabeta/CD19-depleted stem cell transplant. Every receptor here comes from a male patient aged 10 to 17 who had a stem cell transplant for acute lymphoblastic leukemia, so the T cells may come from the graft donor.

The chain combines TRBV28 with TRBJ2-7; D possibly corresponds to TRBD1 (6 bases). This CDR3 comprises 16 residues. V lost 1 base and J 0 bases, leaving 13 bases between the germline ends. Germline-derived CDR1 and CDR2 are MDHEN and SYDVKM. The CDR3 loop is CASSLSPGTPSYEQYF. The DNA for the CDR3 is TGTGCCAGCAGTTTATCCCCCGGGACACCCTCCTACGAGCAGTACTTC.

This clonotype was seen only once. V usage is TRBV20-1 and J usage is TRBJ2-7, with 8 bases fitting TRBD2. The trim removed 6 bases at V and 5 bases at J, leaving 9 bases unmatched. This CDR3 is built from 13 residues. Germline lookup yields CDR1 DFQATT and CDR2 SNEGSKA (reference sequence). The CDR3 reads CSARSGSIHEQYF. DNA for the CDR3: TGCAGTGCCCGCAGCGGGAGTATCCACGAGCAGTACTTC.

This clonotype has only a few counts. CDR3 sequence reads: CSVGGRLAGGAYNEQFF. DNA of the CDR3: TGCAGCGTTGGGGGGAGACTAGCGGGAGGCGCCTACAATGAGCAGTTCTTC. The V call is TRBV29-1, the J call TRBJ2-1; 13 bases match TRBD2. CDR3 length: 17 amino acids. Germline V gives CDR1 SQVTM, CDR2 ANQGSEA. V was clipped by 4 bases and J by 2 bases; unmatched bases: 8.

The chain combines TRBV19 with TRBJ1-6, with D maybe TRBD1 (5 bases). The germline V gene encodes CDR1 LNHDA and CDR2 SQIVND (reference sequence). With 3 bases removed from V and 10 bases from J, the gap between germline ends came to 19 bases. The CDR3 has 16 amino acids. CDR3 protein: CASSIPGTGGWSPLHF. Here the CDR3 DNA reads TGTGCCAGTAGTATTCCCGGGACCGGAGGATGGTCACCCCTCCACTTT.

This clonotype was seen a handful of times. The chain couples TRBV29-1 to TRBJ2-4; tentatively, D is TRBD1 (7 bases). The CDR3 contains 14 residues. CDR1 and CDR2 (germline): SQVTM, ANQGSEA. V lost 7 bases and J 7 bases, leaving 20 bases between the germline ends. CDR3 in DNA: TGCAGCGGTACCGATACAGGGGCGGGGAACATTCAGTACTTC. It yields the protein CSGTDTGAGNIQYF.

V usage is TRBV4-1 and J usage is TRBJ2-7; TRBD2 aligns across 9 bases. Germline values: CDR1 MGHRA, CDR2 YSYEKL. CDR3 length: 15 residues. J lost 4 bases, V lost 3 bases, and 7 bases had no gene match. CDR3: CASSQDLAGLYEQYF. The CDR3 nucleotides read TGCGCCAGCAGCCAGGACCTAGCGGGATTATACGAGCAGTACTTC.

The V call is TRBV29-1, the J call TRBJ2-3; D perhaps matches TRBD1 (5 bases). This CDR3 contains 12 residues. Trimming cost V 6 bases and J 2 bases, with 9 bases left between them. Germline CDR1 SQVTM, CDR2 ANQGSEA. CDR3: CSVTGITDTQYF. The CDR3, as DNA: TGCAGCGTAACAGGAATCACAGATACGCAGTATTTT.

This clonotype was detected a few times. This rearrangement joins TRBV5-1 to TRBJ2-3, with 11 nucleotides matching TRBD2. The CDR3 has 17 residues. With 1 base clipped from V and 0 bases from J, the junction kept 4 bases outside the gene matches. Germline CDR1 is SGHRS and CDR2 is YFSETQ. Here the CDR3 DNA reads TGCGCCAGCAGCTTGTTGAGGACTAGCGGGAGCACAGATACGCAGTATTTT. It translates to CASSLLRTSGSTDTQYF.

Only a few counts were recorded for this clonotype. The V gene is TRBV5-1, the J gene TRBJ2-7; 8 bases match TRBD1. V lost 4 bases to trimming and J lost 5 bases; unmatched junction nucleotides: 11. The CDR3 totals 15 residues. Germline V gene data show CDR1 as SGHRS and CDR2 as YFSETQ. Written as DNA, the CDR3 is TGCGCCAGCAGCAGGACAGGGATCGGCTACAACGAGCAGTACTTC. It translates to CASSRTGIGYNEQYF.